Listed below are T cell receptor beta chains from one sample, sequenced in a study of identical twins. A single record per CDR3 protein comes from TCRdb applying MiXCR to the 5' RACE reads. The profile shows 400,000 to 550,000 distinct CDR3 sequences, about 13% of them singletons. In addition, the sample was reused for a study of yellow fever vaccine responses in identical twins.

The sample consisted of CD4+ T cells sorted from blood. These receptors were obtained from a woman aged 18-29 years in good health. Each CDR3 is given with its conserved first and last residue. A D gene is named only where the DNA matches it firmly. Clone size is shown for a subset of rows, as once, few, many or a class of expanded clone.

cdr3_aa,cdr3_nt,v_call,d_call,j_call,clone_size
CASSFSTSGPETQYF,TGTGCCAGCAGTTTCTCGACTAGCGGGCCGGAGACCCAGTACTTC,TRBV28,TRBD2,TRBJ2-5,-
CASSPPNKGGGTEAFF,TGTGCCAGCTCACCACCGAACAAGGGGGGTGGGACTGAAGCTTTCTTT,TRBV18,-,TRBJ1-1,few
CSARAGTENTEAFF,TGCAGTGCTAGAGCTGGGACGGAAAACACTGAAGCTTTCTTT,TRBV20-1,-,TRBJ1-1,-
CASSLAAGIHEQFF,TGTGCCAGCAGCCTTGCGGCAGGGATCCATGAGCAGTTCTTC,TRBV28,-,TRBJ2-1,few
CASSERGGRNEQFF,TGTGCCAGCAGTGAGCGGGGGGGCCGAAATGAGCAGTTCTTC,TRBV7-2,TRBD2,TRBJ2-1,few
CASSLGQGPYNEQFF,TGCGCCAGCAGCTTGGGGCAGGGGCCCTACAATGAGCAGTTCTTC,TRBV5-1,-,TRBJ2-1,many
CASSGGLAGGQETQYF,TGTGCCAGCAGTGGGGGCCTAGCGGGGGGACAAGAGACCCAGTACTTC,TRBV6-1,TRBD2,TRBJ2-5,many
CASSRRQGENTEAFF,TGTGCCAGCAGCCGAAGACAGGGGGAGAACACTGAAGCTTTCTTT,TRBV4-2,TRBD1,TRBJ1-1,few
CASSFRELYEQYF,TGTGCCAGCAGTTTTCGAGAACTCTACGAGCAGTACTTC,TRBV28,-,TRBJ2-7,few
CASSLGLAGVVEQYF,TGCGCCAGCAGCTTGGGGTTAGCGGGAGTGGTCGAGCAGTACTTC,TRBV5-1,TRBD2,TRBJ2-7,few
CSARPGRSGNTIYF,TGCAGTGCTAGACCGGGCCGCTCTGGAAACACCATATATTTT,TRBV20-1,-,TRBJ1-3,-
CATISGTGGTEAFF,TGTGCCACCATCTCCGGAACAGGGGGAACTGAAGCTTTCTTT,TRBV15,TRBD1,TRBJ1-1,few
CASSQQGISGNTIYF,TGCGCCAGCAGCCAACAGGGGATCTCTGGAAACACCATATATTTT,TRBV5-1,TRBD1,TRBJ1-3,few
CSVEEQETQYF,TGCAGCGTTGAAGAGCAAGAGACCCAGTACTTC,TRBV29-1,-,TRBJ2-5,few
CASRPGRVTDTQYF,TGCGCCAGCAGACCCGGGAGGGTCACAGATACGCAGTATTTT,TRBV5-1,TRBD2,TRBJ2-3,-
CASSLGGTRQYF,TGCGCCAGCAGCTTGGGAGGGACCCGGCAGTATTTT,TRBV5-1,-,TRBJ2-3,few
CSARPIIAEGGDTQYF,TGCAGTGCTAGACCTATTATAGCGGAGGGGGGAGATACGCAGTATTTT,TRBV20-1,-,TRBJ2-3,-
CASSKSGGEYNEQFF,TGTGCCAGCAGCAAAAGCGGGGGGGAATACAATGAGCAGTTCTTC,TRBV7-3,TRBD2,TRBJ2-1,few
CASSLNVWNQETQYF,TGTGCCAGCAGTTTAAATGTTTGGAACCAAGAGACCCAGTACTTC,TRBV6-5,-,TRBJ2-5,-
CASSPGGGQNYEQYF,TGTGCCAGCAGCCCCGGGGGAGGGCAAAACTACGAGCAGTACTTC,TRBV9,TRBD2,TRBJ2-7,few
CASSPTGLAGLSYEQYF,TGTGCCAGCAGCCCTACGGGGCTAGCGGGGCTCTCCTACGAGCAGTACTTC,TRBV14,TRBD2,TRBJ2-7,-
CASSDLNTEAFF,TGTGCCAGCAGTGATCTGAACACTGAAGCTTTCTTT,TRBV25-1,-,TRBJ1-1,-
CASSQDLGTGSFSPLHF,TGCGCCAGCAGCCAAGACCTTGGGACAGGGAGTTTCTCACCCCTCCACTTT,TRBV4-3,TRBD1,TRBJ1-6,few
CASSYSRNRVNEQFF,TGTGCCAGCAGTTACTCGAGAAATAGGGTCAATGAGCAGTTCTTC,TRBV6-5,-,TRBJ2-1,-
CASSYSGLAGEPSYNEQFF,TGTGCCAGCAGTTACTCGGGACTAGCGGGAGAGCCCTCCTACAATGAGCAGTTCTTC,TRBV6-5,TRBD2,TRBJ2-1,-
CASSALDEQYF,TGTGCCAGCAGCGCCTTGGACGAGCAGTACTTC,TRBV7-9,-,TRBJ2-7,-
CASSKGGALGTTDTQYF,TGTGCCAGCAGCAAAGGAGGGGCGCTGGGAACTACAGATACGCAGTATTTT,TRBV21-1,-,TRBJ2-3,few
CSVREGDQPQHF,TGCAGCGTTCGAGAGGGGGATCAGCCCCAGCATTTT,TRBV29-1,-,TRBJ1-5,-
CASSKGSNRGTYEQYF,TGTGCCAGCAGCAAGGGGTCGAACAGGGGTACCTACGAGCAGTACTTC,TRBV21-1,-,TRBJ2-7,-
CASSSSWDLYEPGELFF,TGTGCCAGCAGCTCCAGTTGGGACCTCTACGAGCCCGGGGAGCTGTTTTTT,TRBV7-9,-,TRBJ2-2,-
CASSLPRTQEKLFF,TGTGCCAGCAGTTTACCCAGGACGCAGGAAAAACTGTTTTTT,TRBV28,-,TRBJ1-4,-
CASSVPGTRSDTGELFF,TGTGCCAGCAGTGTCCCTGGAACAAGGTCGGACACCGGGGAGCTGTTTTTT,TRBV2,-,TRBJ2-2,-
CASSTDRETQYF,TGTGCCAGTAGTACCGATCGCGAGACCCAGTACTTC,TRBV19,-,TRBJ2-5,-
CASTRVGQETQYF,TGTGCCAGCACCCGTGTGGGGCAAGAGACCCAGTACTTC,TRBV12-3/TRBV12-4,-,TRBJ2-5,many
CASTRVGEQFF,TGTGCCAGCACCCGGGTGGGGGAGCAGTTCTTC,TRBV12-3/TRBV12-4,-,TRBJ2-1,many